The rows below give T cell receptor beta chains drawn from one sample of a study of T cells in Graves' hyperthyroidism and ophthalmopathy. TCRdb analysed the multiplex PCR reads with MiXCR anew, one entry per CDR3 protein. Here the sample spans around 720,000 distinct CDR3 sequences, roughly a third being singletons. The sample comprised blood. These receptor sequences come from a woman aged 40-49 years with Graves' hyperthyroidism. Both conserved end residues are part of each CDR3.

J gene	V gene	CDR3 protein
TRBJ1-1	TRBV14	CASSQEWGAGTEAFF
TRBJ2-5	TRBV6-5	CASRSGEGLETQYF
TRBJ1-2	TRBV19	CASSIGGGGGYTF
TRBJ1-4	TRBV29-1	CSVERNEKLFF
TRBJ1-2	TRBV7-2	CASSGGLGGNYGYTF
TRBJ1-2	TRBV6-6	CASSFLGQANSGYTF
TRBJ2-5	TRBV4-3	CASSQGSGETQYF
TRBJ1-5	TRBV19	CASSTRQGLNRPQHF
TRBJ1-3	TRBV6-5	CAISYSAATGNTIYF
TRBJ2-3	TRBV5-1	CASSLVSGEADTQYF
TRBJ1-3	TRBV7-9	CASSLIGTAGGNTIYF
TRBJ1-2	TRBV20-1	CSARDIQGAEGYTF
TRBJ1-2	TRBV19	CASKRQGTGYTF
TRBJ1-2	TRBV10-3	CAIMKEIGYGYTF
TRBJ1-1	TRBV5-4	CASSRWTGDTEAFF
TRBJ1-2	TRBV20-1	CSAMVSNYGYTF
TRBJ1-2	TRBV2	CASTGQGDHGSGGYTF
TRBJ2-5	TRBV12-3/TRBV12-4	CASSTGTYQETQYF
TRBJ2-5	TRBV7-2	CASVEGLAVQETQYF
TRBJ1-2	TRBV24-1	CATSDFSGYGYTF
TRBJ1-1	TRBV15	CATSRDLLSGGTEAFF
TRBJ1-2	TRBV10-3	CASSPLDSKANYGYTF